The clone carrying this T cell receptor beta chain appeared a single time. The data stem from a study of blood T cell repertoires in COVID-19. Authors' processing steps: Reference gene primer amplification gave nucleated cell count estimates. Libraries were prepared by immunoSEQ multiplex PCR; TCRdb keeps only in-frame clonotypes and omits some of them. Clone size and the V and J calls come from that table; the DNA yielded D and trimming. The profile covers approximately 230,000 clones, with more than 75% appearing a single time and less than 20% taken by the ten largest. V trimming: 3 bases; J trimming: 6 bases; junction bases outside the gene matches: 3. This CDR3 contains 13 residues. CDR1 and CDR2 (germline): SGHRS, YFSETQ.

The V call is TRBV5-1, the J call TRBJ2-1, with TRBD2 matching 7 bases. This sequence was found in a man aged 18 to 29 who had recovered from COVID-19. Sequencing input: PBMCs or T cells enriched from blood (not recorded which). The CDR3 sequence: CASSSGTINEQFF. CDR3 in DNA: TGCGCCAGCAGCTCCGGGACTATCAATGAGCAGTTCTTC.